The 31 T cell receptor beta chains below were found in one sample sequenced in a study of T cell changes during pregnancy in multiple sclerosis. Measured with immunoSEQ multiplex PCR; TCRdb has only the in-frame clones, and not every one. The table lists some 80,000 clones, around 94% of them singletons. The sample in question was CD4+ T cells from peripheral blood mononuclear cells, obtained after pregnancy. These receptors came from a female donor with multiple sclerosis, enrolled in a pregnancy study.

J is TRBJ1-3 and V is TRBV6-1; no clear D gene. The germline V gene encodes CDR1 MNHNS and CDR2 SASEGT. Trimming stripped 2 bases from V and 0 bases from J, with 11 bases between. The length of the CDR3 is 16 residues. CDR3 loop: CASSEFPVPSGNTIYF. CDR3 sequence (DNA): TGTGCCAGCAGTGAATTTCCGGTTCCCTCTGGAAACACCATATATTTT.

The DNA for the CDR3 is TGTGCCACGCAGGGTTTTTCCAACTATGGCTACACCTTC. This codes for CATQGFSNYGYTF. The V and J genes are TRBV6-5 and TRBJ1-2; tentative D call: TRBD1 (5 bases). The CDR3 runs to 13 residues. Germline loops: CDR1 MNHEY, CDR2 SVGAGI. The V end lost 10 bases, the J end lost 2 bases, and 14 bases lay between the germline ends.

This chain links TRBV4-3 with TRBJ2-2, with 7 bases that match TRBD2. The CDR3 sequence is 17 residues long. Looked up from germline, CDR1 is LGHNA and CDR2 is YSLEER. With 4 bases clipped from V and 6 bases from J, the junction kept 14 bases outside the gene matches. The CDR3 DNA reads TGCGCCAGCAGCCGCTGGGCTGGGGCGGGAGTTGCCGGGGAGCTGTTTTTT. Protein: CASSRWAGAGVAGELFF.

This chain links TRBV6-1 with TRBJ2-5; 8 nucleotides align to TRBD2. CDR3 size: 17 residues. Germline loops: CDR1 MNHNS, CDR2 SASEGT. V lost 2 bases and J lost 7; bases outside the gene matches: 15. The CDR3 loop is CASSERIGRAGTVTQYF. CDR3 DNA: TGTGCCAGCAGTGAAAGAATCGGGAGGGCGGGAACGGTGACCCAGTACTTC.

The chain recombines TRBV19 with TRBJ2-5; the match to TRBD2 covers 9 bases. V trimming: 8 bases; J trimming: 4 bases; junction bases outside the gene matches: 11. The germline V gene has CDR1 LNHDA and CDR2 SQIVND (reference sequence). CDR3 length equals 15 residues. The CDR3 spells CASRRLAAEGETQYF. The CDR3 DNA is TGTGCCAGTCGCAGACTAGCGGCGGAGGGAGAGACCCAGTACTTC.

The rearrangement joins TRBV14 to TRBJ1-1, with 9 bases that match TRBD1. This CDR3 has 15 amino acids. Germline V lookup: CDR1 SGHDN, CDR2 FVKESK. Unmatched junction bases numbered 5, after V lost 1 base and J lost 5 bases. The CDR3 DNA sequence: TGTGCCAGCAGCCAAGCCGGGACAGGGAAAACTGAAGCTTTCTTT. It specifies CASSQAGTGKTEAFF. Supplemented by reference TRBV14 and TRBJ1-1, the full variable domain reads EAGVTQFPSHSVIEKGQTVTLRCDPISGHDNLYWYRRVMGKEIKFLLHFVKESKQDESGMPNNRFLAERTGGTYSTLKVQPAELEDSGVYFCASSQAGTGKTEAFFGQGTRLTVV.

V gene TRBV5-1 combines with J gene TRBJ2-3; TRBD2 matches 9 bases. The V and J ends lost 0 bases and 7 bases, in that order; junction bases with no gene match: 12. Germline lookup yields CDR1 SGHRS and CDR2 YFSETQ. CDR3 length: 17 amino acids. In DNA form, the CDR3 reads TGCGCCAGCAGCTTGGGGACTAGCGCACGACTCACGAATACGCAGTATTTT. Translating it yields CASSLGTSARLTNTQYF.

V usage is TRBV15 and J usage is TRBJ2-7; TRBD2 matches at 14 bases. The junction had 1 base not matched to a gene; V was cut back by 3 bases and J by 3 bases. This CDR3 comprises 15 residues. Germline V gives CDR1 LNHNV, CDR2 YYDKDF (reference sequence). The CDR3 nucleotides read TGTGCCACCAGCAGGGGACTAGCGGGGGACTACGAGCAGTACTTC. Amino acid sequence: CATSRGLAGDYEQYF.

The genes are TRBV7-9 and TRBJ2-3, with TRBD2 identical over 13 bases. There are 17 residues in the CDR3. The germline gives CDR1 SEHNR, CDR2 FQNEAQ (reference sequence). J was trimmed by 2 bases and V by 1 base; bases with no gene match: 3. This CDR3 reads CASSLEGLAGVTDTQYF. DNA for the CDR3: TGTGCCAGCAGCTTAGAAGGACTAGCGGGAGTCACAGATACGCAGTATTTT. Based on the CDR3 plus reference TRBV7-9 and TRBJ2-3, the full variable domain is DTGVSQNPRHKITKRGQNVTFRCDPISEHNRLYWYRQTLGQGPEFLTYFQNEAQLEKSRLLSDRFSAERPKGSFSTLEIQRTEQGDSAMYLCASSLEGLAGVTDTQYFGPGTRLTVL.

As to this clone: The junction differs from germline at one of its ends, possibly a read error. V is TRBV30 and J is TRBJ1-1; the D is unclear. This CDR3 has 13 residues. Per germline, CDR1 GTSNPN and CDR2 SVGIG (reference sequence). CDR3 amino acids: CAWSGILRGDPHF. The CDR3 DNA sequence: TGTGCCTGGAGTGGAATACTACGGGGAGACCCCCACTTT.

The sample holds one count of this clone. The V call is TRBV2, the J call TRBJ2-2; 8 bases align to TRBD2. Trimming took 3 bases from V and 3 from J; bases not matched to a gene: 6. Germline V gene lookup returns CDR1 SNHLY and CDR2 FYNNEI. The CDR3 runs 16 residues. The CDR3: CASSDLASGYTGELFF. CDR3 DNA: TGTGCCAGCAGTGACCTGGCTAGCGGGTACACCGGGGAGCTGTTTTTT.

The chain uses TRBV2 and TRBJ2-7; 14 bases line up with TRBD2. The CDR3 length is 17 residues. V lost 11 bases, J lost 2 bases, and 14 bases stayed unmatched. Germline assignment: CDR1 SNHLY and CDR2 FYNNEI. The DNA of the CDR3 is TGTGCCTCCGTTCCCCGGACTAGCGGGAGGATCCCCTACGAGCAGTACTTC. Amino acid sequence: CASVPRTSGRIPYEQYF. Complete variable domain (other parts from reference TRBV2 and TRBJ2-7): EPEVTQTPSHQVTQMGQEVILRCVPISNHLYFYWYRQILGQKVEFLVSFYNNEISEKSEIFDDQFSVERPDGSNFTLKIRSTKLEDSAMYFCASVPRTSGRIPYEQYFGPGTRLTVT.

The chain recombines TRBV6-5 with TRBJ1-4; 9 nucleotides align to TRBD1. CDR3 length: 15 amino acids. The germline V gene encodes CDR1 MNHEY and CDR2 SVGAGI. V lost 7 bases, J lost 10 bases, and 13 bases stayed unmatched. CDR3 residues: CASTNSGTGRGKLFF. The DNA for the CDR3 is TGTGCCAGCACCAACTCCGGGACAGGGCGTGGAAAACTGTTTTTT.

J is TRBJ2-3 and V is TRBV4-1; 7 positions agree with TRBD1. The ends lost 1 base at V and 1 base at J; junction bases unmatched: 2. The CDR3 has 15 amino acids. Germline assignment: CDR1 MGHRA and CDR2 YSYEKL. The CDR3 loop reads CASSQAGQGTDTQYF. CDR3 bases: TGCGCCAGCAGCCAAGCAGGACAGGGCACAGATACGCAGTATTTT.

The rearrangement links TRBV19 to TRBJ1-6; D remains unclear. CDR3 size: 13 residues. CDR1 and CDR2 (germline): LNHDA, SQIVND (reference sequence). With 3 bases removed from V and 8 bases from J, the gap between germline ends came to 8 bases. This CDR3 is CASSILADSPLHF. The CDR3 DNA reads as TGTGCCAGTAGTATCCTGGCAGATTCACCCCTCCACTTT. Looking up the rest from reference TRBV19 and TRBJ1-6 gives the full variable domain: DGGITQSPKYLFRKEGQNVTLSCEQNLNHDAMYWYRQDPGQGLRLIYYSQIVNDFQKGDIAEGYSVSREKKESFPLTVTSAQKNPTAFYLCASSILADSPLHFGNGTRLTVT.

The chain combines TRBV28 with TRBJ2-1; D call uncertain. This CDR3 spans 17 amino acids. Per the germline V gene, CDR1 is MDHEN and CDR2 is SYDVKM. Trimming shortened V by 3 bases and J by 2 bases, and 17 bases separated the two germline ends. The CDR3 protein is CASSLAKPYYTYNEQFF. CDR3 DNA: TGTGCCAGCAGTTTGGCGAAGCCTTACTATACCTACAATGAGCAGTTCTTC.

This chain connects TRBV6-1 to TRBJ2-5; D is perhaps TRBD1 (5 bases). This CDR3 has 15 residues. Germline lookup yields CDR1 MNHNS and CDR2 SASEGT. V lost 8 bases to trimming and J lost 4 bases, with 20 bases between them. CDR3 sequence reads: CASSQQAVGPETQYF. CDR3 DNA sequence: TGTGCCAGCTCCCAACAGGCTGTGGGGCCAGAGACCCAGTACTTC.

V gene TRBV7-3 combines with J gene TRBJ1-2; 8 bases align to TRBD1. CDR1 is SGHTA and CDR2 is FQGTGA in the germline V gene. Germline trimming cut 5 bases from V and 8 bases from J; bases unmatched to any gene: 16. The CDR3 contains 16 residues. The CDR3 region is CASSNRRGSGGQGYTF. For the CDR3, the DNA is TGTGCCAGCAGCAACCGAAGGGGGTCAGGGGGCCAGGGCTACACCTTC. Filled out from reference TRBV7-3 and TRBJ1-2, the complete variable domain reads GAGVSQTPSNKVTEKGKYVELRCDPISGHTALYWYRQSLGQGPEFLIYFQGTGAADDSGLPNDRFFAVRPEGSVSTLKIQRTERGDSAVYLCASSNRRGSGGQGYTFGSGTRLTVV.

The rearrangement joins TRBV4-2 to TRBJ1-5, with a tentative D call TRBD1 (6 bases). The length of the CDR3 is 14 residues. V lost 2 bases, J lost 5 bases, and 10 bases lay in between. Germline V gene data show CDR1 as LGHNA and CDR2 as YNFKEQ. As DNA, the CDR3 is TGTGCCAGCAGCCAATGGACAGCAGATCAGCCCCAGCATTTT. Translation: CASSQWTADQPQHF.

CDR3 nucleotides: TGTGCCACCAGCAGGCCCGGGACAGGGAGATACGAGCAGTACTTC. This sequence encodes CATSRPGTGRYEQYF. The J gene is TRBJ2-7, the V gene TRBV15; 9 positions agree with TRBD1. The germline V gene has CDR1 LNHNV and CDR2 YYDKDF (reference sequence). The CDR3 has 15 residues. J lost 4 bases, V lost 3 bases, and 7 bases had no gene match.

The chain employs TRBV5-1 and TRBJ1-1; D unclear. The length of the CDR3 is 13 residues. Germline CDR1 is SGHRS and CDR2 is YFSETQ. Trimming shortened V by 6 bases and J by 2 bases, and 11 bases separated the two germline ends. For the CDR3, the DNA is TGCGCCAGCACCTCTAGACCTAACACTGAAGCTTTCTTT. Translating gives CASTSRPNTEAFF.

The chain is built from TRBV15 and TRBJ2-5, with 7 bases matching TRBD1. This CDR3 contains 15 residues. Germline CDR1 LNHNV, CDR2 YYDKDF (reference sequence). J lost 4 bases, V lost 0 bases, and 5 bases had no gene match. The CDR3 region has the DNA TGTGCCACCAGCAGAGATAAGGGGGCGAGAGAGACCCAGTACTTC. This codes for CATSRDKGARETQYF.

The chain combines TRBV9 with TRBJ2-7; 8 nucleotides line up with TRBD1. The germline V gene has CDR1 SGDLS and CDR2 YYNGEE. With 2 bases clipped from V and 0 bases from J, the junction kept 4 bases outside the gene matches. The CDR3 runs to 15 residues. CDR3 nucleotides: TGTGCCAGCAGCGTCACAGGGGGGAACTCCTACGAGCAGTACTTC. It yields the protein CASSVTGGNSYEQYF.

This rearrangement joins TRBV7-8 to TRBJ2-5; 13 positions match TRBD2. J lost 5 bases, V lost 7 bases, and 4 bases had no gene match. Germline assignment: CDR1 SGHVS and CDR2 FQNEAQ. This CDR3 region has 14 residues. The DNA for the CDR3 is TGTGCCAGCACACTAGCGGGAGGGGAGGAGACCCAGTACTTC. Translating gives CASTLAGGEETQYF.

V gene TRBV25-1 combines with J gene TRBJ1-5, with D unclear. Germline CDR1 MGHDK, CDR2 SYGVNS. V lost 3 bases, J lost 6 bases, and 9 bases lay in between. The CDR3 consists of 13 residues. The CDR3 DNA sequence: TGTGCCAGCAGTGAGTCCGGTCTTCAGCCCCAGCATTTT. This encodes CASSESGLQPQHF.

This rearrangement joins TRBV15 to TRBJ1-1; no clear D gene. This CDR3 is built from 14 residues. V was cut by 0 bases and J by 0 bases, with 5 bases left in between. Germline lookup yields CDR1 LNHNV and CDR2 YYDKDF (reference sequence). CDR3 nucleotide sequence: TGTGCCACCAGCAGAGAAGCGTTGAACACTGAAGCTTTCTTT. It encodes CATSREALNTEAFF.

The gene calls are TRBV27 and TRBJ2-7, with TRBD1 matching 8 bases. With 5 bases clipped from V and 3 bases from J, the junction kept 9 bases outside the gene matches. The CDR3 is 15 amino acids. Germline V CDR1 and CDR2: MNHEY, SMNVEV (reference sequence). CDR3: CASSPGQGLSYEQYF. For the CDR3, the DNA is TGTGCCAGCAGTCCCGGACAGGGTCTTAGCTACGAGCAGTACTTC.

This sequence joins TRBV5-1 and TRBJ2-7; unclear D gene. The CDR3 has 11 amino acids. Trimming took 4 bases from V and 7 from J, leaving 9 bases between them. Germline CDR1 is SGHRS and CDR2 is YFSETQ. In nucleotides, the CDR3 is TGCGCCAGCAGCCTCCTTCAGGAGCAGTACTTC. As protein: CASSLLQEQYF.

The rearrangement joins TRBV10-3 to TRBJ1-1, with a weak D call TRBD1 (5 bases). From germline, CDR1 is ENHRY and CDR2 SYGVKD. Trimming left V 2 bases short and J 3 bases short, with 19 bases between. The CDR3 spans 17 residues. CDR3 protein: CAISEPQGVGGYTEAFF. The CDR3 DNA follows: TGTGCCATCAGTGAGCCTCAAGGGGTTGGGGGGTACACTGAAGCTTTCTTT.

The chain employs TRBV27 and TRBJ2-1; the match to TRBD2 covers 13 bases. The ends lost 4 bases at V and 8 bases at J; junction bases unmatched: 5. This CDR3 spans 15 amino acids. The V gene's germline CDR1 is MNHEY and CDR2 SMNVEV (reference sequence). In DNA, the CDR3 is TGTGCCAGCAGTTCCCCGGGACTAGCGGGATATGAGCAGTTCTTC. Amino acid sequence: CASSSPGLAGYEQFF.

This chain uses TRBV6-5 with TRBJ1-1; no firm D call. The CDR3 consists of 13 residues. Trimming removed 6 bases from V and 6 bases from J, with 14 bases in between. Germline V gene data show CDR1 as MNHEY and CDR2 as SVGAGI. The CDR3 region has the DNA TGTGCCAGCAGGAAGAATAAACTAGCTGAAGCTTTCTTT. This gives the protein CASRKNKLAEAFF.